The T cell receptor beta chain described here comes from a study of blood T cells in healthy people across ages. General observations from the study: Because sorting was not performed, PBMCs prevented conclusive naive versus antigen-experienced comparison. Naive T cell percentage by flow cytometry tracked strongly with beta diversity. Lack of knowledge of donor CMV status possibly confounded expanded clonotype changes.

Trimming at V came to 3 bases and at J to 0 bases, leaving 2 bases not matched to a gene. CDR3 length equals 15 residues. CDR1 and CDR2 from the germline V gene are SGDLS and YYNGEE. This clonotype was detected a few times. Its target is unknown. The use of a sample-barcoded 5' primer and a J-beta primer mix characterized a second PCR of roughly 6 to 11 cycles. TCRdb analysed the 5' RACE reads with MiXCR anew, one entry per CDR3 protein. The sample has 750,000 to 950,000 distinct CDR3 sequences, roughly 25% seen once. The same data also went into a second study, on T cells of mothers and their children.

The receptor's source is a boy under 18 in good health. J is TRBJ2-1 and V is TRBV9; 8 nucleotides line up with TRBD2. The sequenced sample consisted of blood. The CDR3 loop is CASSGAGASYNEQFF. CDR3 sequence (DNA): TGTGCCAGCAGCGGAGCGGGGGCCTCCTACAATGAGCAGTTCTTC.